These 27 T cell receptor beta chains were sequenced from one sample in a study of blood T cells in healthy people across ages. Primers used in a second PCR of about 6 to 11 cycles were a sample-barcoded 5' primer and a J-beta primer mix. Each CDR3 protein is one row after TCRdb ran MiXCR on the 5' RACE reads. The top ten hold around 18% of the sample, which has over 600,000 distinct CDR3 sequences, about 47% seen once. Sequenced: blood. These receptors all stem from an elderly man in good health.

The chain combines TRBV19 with TRBJ1-5, with a weak D call TRBD1 (5 bases). This CDR3 contains 16 residues. Trimming took 3 bases from V and 0 from J, leaving 12 bases between them. In germline, CDR1 is LNHDA, CDR2 SQIVND (reference sequence). CDR3 sequence: CASSIIRGDSNQPQHF. In nucleotides, the CDR3 is TGTGCCAGTAGTATTATTCGGGGGGATAGCAATCAGCCCCAGCATTTT.

V usage is TRBV10-3 and J usage is TRBJ2-1; 8 bases map to TRBD1. Trimming removed 0 bases from V and 2 bases from J; junction bases left unmatched: 9. Germline-derived CDR1 and CDR2 are ENHRY and SYGVKD. The CDR3 sequence is 18 residues long. The CDR3 spells CAISESKTGVGPYNEQFF. The CDR3 DNA is TGTGCCATCAGTGAGTCGAAGACAGGGGTTGGGCCCTACAATGAGCAGTTCTTC.

V usage is TRBV2 and J usage is TRBJ2-7, with no clear D. The CDR3 extends over 13 amino acids. Trimming took 6 bases from V and 2 from J, leaving 11 bases between them. Germline values: CDR1 SNHLY, CDR2 FYNNEI. Here the CDR3 reads CASSRTAPYEQYF. In DNA form, the CDR3 reads TGTGCCAGCAGCCGAACGGCCCCCTACGAGCAGTACTTC.

In the case of this clonotype: A junction boundary mismatches the germline segment, possibly from a read error. The chain carries TRBV10-3 and TRBJ2-7; the match to TRBD1 covers 10 bases. CDR1 is ENHRY, CDR2 SYGVKD, per germline. This CDR3 is built from 14 residues. The CDR3 DNA follows: TGTGCCGTCAGTGTATCCGGGACAGGGGCCGAGCAGTACTTC. It codes for CAVSVSGTGAEQYF.

This clonotype was seen only a few times. The rearrangement uses TRBV3-1 and TRBJ2-5, with D tentatively TRBD1 or TRBD2 (6 bases each). CDR3 length equals 13 residues. CDR1 and CDR2 from the germline V gene are LGHDT and YNNKEL (reference sequence). V was trimmed by 8 bases and J by 5 bases, leaving 15 bases between them. The CDR3: CASDRRGRETQYF. The CDR3 DNA is TGTGCCAGCGACAGGAGGGGTAGGGAGACCCAGTACTTC.

CDR3 amino acids: CASSLGTVDYGYTF. CDR3 coding DNA: TGTGCCAGCAGTTTGGGGACGGTGGACTATGGCTACACCTTC. This sequence joins TRBV28 and TRBJ1-2, with D possibly TRBD1 on 5 matching bases. This CDR3 has 14 amino acids. Germline CDR1 reads MDHEN; CDR2 reads SYDVKM. Trimming stripped 3 bases from V and 3 bases from J, with 11 bases between.

A note on this clonotype: Given a much more abundant clone one base away, this may be a read error. CDR3: CTSSFEQRRNYGYTF. For the CDR3, the DNA is TGTACCAGCAGTTTCGAGCAGCGGCGGAACTATGGCTACACCTTC. The chain combines TRBV28 with TRBJ1-2; D gene uncertain. The CDR3 consists of 15 residues. CDR1 MDHEN and CDR2 SYDVKM come from the germline V gene.

V gene TRBV6-2 or TRBV6-3 combines with J gene TRBJ2-7, with a weak D call TRBD1 (6 bases). Trimming took 5 bases from V and 3 from J, leaving 17 bases between them. Germline CDR1 and CDR2: MNHEY and SVGEGT. CDR3 length: 15 residues. The CDR3 protein is CASSHREGVYYEQYF. DNA of the CDR3: TGTGCCAGCAGTCACAGAGAGGGGGTCTACTACGAGCAGTACTTC.

This clonotype showed up just a few times. The rearrangement joins TRBV29-1 to TRBJ2-1, with TRBD2 as a possible D gene (5 bases). CDR3 length: 12 residues. Germline CDR1 SQVTM, CDR2 ANQGSEA. V gave up 7 bases and J gave up 8 bases, with 15 bases separating them. The CDR3, as DNA: TGCAGCGCTGCCCGGGCGGGCGATGAGCAGTTCTTC. The encoded protein is CSAARAGDEQFF.

The V and J genes are TRBV3-1 and TRBJ2-1; D uncertain. With 2 bases removed from V and 15 bases from J, the gap between germline ends came to 23 bases. The CDR3 spans 15 residues. Germline CDR1 is LGHDT and CDR2 is YNNKEL (reference sequence). CDR3 residues: CASSQQRDLGVQRFF. The CDR3 bases are TGTGCCAGCAGCCAACAAAGGGATTTGGGCGTACAGCGGTTCTTC.

The chain recombines TRBV5-1 with TRBJ2-1; no reliable D call. The CDR3 extends over 15 amino acids. Germline-derived CDR1 and CDR2 are SGHRS and YFSETQ. V lost 5 bases to trimming and J lost 4 bases, with 16 bases between them. The CDR3 DNA is TGCGCCAGCAGACGTGGAGTCGTGTCTTACAATGAGCAGTTCTTC. This sequence encodes CASRRGVVSYNEQFF.

A note on this clonotype: One end of the junction fails to match germline, which may point to a read error. The rearrangement links TRBV6-6 to TRBJ1-1, with 8 positions matching TRBD1. CDR1 is MNHNY, CDR2 SVGAGI, per germline (reference sequence). The CDR3 runs 16 residues. CDR3 loop: CASSPGQGRGDTEVFF. CDR3 sequence (DNA): TGTGCCAGCAGTCCTGGACAGGGCAGAGGGGACACTGAAGTTTTCTTT.

This clonotype showed up many times. The CDR3 DNA sequence: TGCAGCGTTGAAGGACTAGCGGGAGCAGGTGAGCAGTTCTTC. It is translated as CSVEGLAGAGEQFF. This chain joins TRBV29-1 and TRBJ2-1; 12 nucleotides match TRBD2. The J segment lost 9 bases and the V segment lost 1 base, leaving 4 bases of the junction unmatched. Germline CDR1 is SQVTM and CDR2 is ANQGSEA. The CDR3 length is 14 residues.

The chain combines TRBV15 with TRBJ2-5; D is tentatively TRBD1 or TRBD2 (5 bases each). The CDR3 runs 18 residues. Trimming removed 1 base from V and 11 bases from J, with 29 bases in between. The germline gives CDR1 LNHNV, CDR2 YYDKDF (reference sequence). The CDR3 spells CATSRGGTGRTPYNEQYF. DNA of the CDR3: TGTGCCACCAGCAGAGGAGGGACGGGCAGGACCCCATACAATGAGCAGTACTTC. Full variable domain (remainder filled in from reference TRBV15 and TRBJ2-5): DAMVIQNPRYQVTQFGKPVTLSCSQTLNHNVMYWYQQKSSQAPKLLFHYYDKDFNNEADTPDNFQSRRPNTSFCFLDIRSPGLGDTAMYLCATSRGGTGRTPYNEQYFGPGTRLLVL.

Remarks on this clonotype: A much larger clonotype is one base distant, so this may be a read error. The J gene is TRBJ2-7, the V gene TRBV12-3 or TRBV12-4; TRBD2 might be the D (6 bases). The J call may not be correct, given that the DNA end is closer to TRBJ2-4. This CDR3 comprises 12 residues. CDR3 sequence: CASTLGGDIQYF. In DNA form, the CDR3 reads TGTGCCAGCACCCTAGGAGGGGACATTCAGTACTTC.

V gene TRBV7-3 combines with J gene TRBJ2-3, with 9 nucleotides matching TRBD1. The V and J ends lost 3 bases and 3 bases, in that order; junction bases with no gene match: 4. Germline assignment: CDR1 SGHTA and CDR2 FQGTGA. This CDR3 spans 15 amino acids. CDR3 region: CASSFWGQGTDTQYF. The CDR3 nucleotides read TGTGCCAGCAGCTTTTGGGGACAGGGTACAGATACGCAGTATTTT. Drawing the rest from reference TRBV7-3 and TRBJ2-3, the complete variable domain is GAGVSQTPSNKVTEKGKYVELRCDPISGHTALYWYRQSLGQGPEFLIYFQGTGAADDSGLPNDRFFAVRPEGSVSTLKIQRTERGDSAVYLCASSFWGQGTDTQYFGPGTRLTVL.

This clonotype was detected a few times. This rearrangement joins TRBV14 to TRBJ1-4, with 7 bases matching TRBD1. CDR1 is SGHDN and CDR2 is FVKESK in the germline V gene. The J segment lost 4 bases and the V segment lost 8 bases, leaving 4 bases of the junction unmatched. This CDR3 spans 13 amino acids. CDR3 in amino acids: CASSDRVNEKLFF. For the CDR3, the DNA is TGTGCCAGCTCTGACAGGGTTAATGAAAAACTGTTTTTT.

This clonotype was detected only once. V usage is TRBV15 and J usage is TRBJ2-3, with no clear D. Between the trimmed V and J ends, which lost 1 base and 6 bases, there was a span of 11 bases. The V gene's germline CDR1 is LNHNV and CDR2 YYDKDF (reference sequence). The CDR3 length is 14 residues. CDR3 in amino acids: CATSRATVSDTQYF. Written as DNA, the CDR3 is TGTGCCACCAGCAGAGCTACGGTTTCGGATACGCAGTATTTT.

A few counts support this clonotype. The V and J genes are TRBV6-4 and TRBJ2-2; 8 bases are shared with TRBD2. V shed 3 bases and J 7 bases; nucleotides not matched to a gene: 4. Per the germline V gene, CDR1 is MRHNA and CDR2 is SNTAGT. The CDR3 is 14 residues long. CDR3 sequence: CASSEAGEIGELFF. The CDR3 DNA follows: TGTGCCAGCAGTGAAGCGGGAGAGATCGGGGAGCTGTTTTTT.

In its sample, this clonotype was seen many times. V usage is TRBV2 and J usage is TRBJ2-7, with 9 bases that match TRBD1. This CDR3 spans 13 amino acids. V gave up 7 bases and J gave up 4 bases; unmatched junction bases: 5. CDR1 is SNHLY and CDR2 is FYNNEI in the germline V gene. This CDR3 reads CASKRDRAYEQYF. In DNA form, the CDR3 reads TGTGCCAGCAAGCGGGACAGGGCGTACGAGCAGTACTTC.

The table lists this clonotype with a few counts. This chain links TRBV24-1 with TRBJ2-3; 7 positions agree with TRBD1. The CDR3 has 16 residues. J was trimmed by 2 bases and V by 4 bases; bases with no gene match: 8. CDR1 and CDR2 (germline): KGHDR, SFDVKD. The CDR3 region has the DNA TGTGCCACCAGTGAGACGAGGGGGCCTTACACAGATACGCAGTATTTT. It translates to CATSETRGPYTDTQYF.

V is TRBV5-1 and J is TRBJ2-5, with 7 bases lining up with TRBD2. Per germline, CDR1 SGHRS and CDR2 YFSETQ. CDR3 size: 16 residues. The ends lost 0 bases at V and 1 base at J; junction bases unmatched: 6. The CDR3 spells CASSLDREEPQETQYF. In nucleotides, the CDR3 is TGCGCCAGCAGCTTGGATCGGGAGGAGCCCCAAGAGACCCAGTACTTC.

Only a few counts were recorded for this clonotype. This chain connects TRBV11-3 to TRBJ2-1; TRBD2 matches 9 bases. The better agreement between TRBJ2-7 and the DNA end casts doubt on the J call. In germline, CDR1 is SGHNT, CDR2 YENEEA. This CDR3 spans 15 amino acids. CDR3 DNA sequence: TGTGCCAGCAGCTCCCGACTAGCGGCCTACAATGAGCAGTACTTC. Translation: CASSSRLAAYNEQYF.

There are many counts of this clonotype. The genes are TRBV29-1 and TRBJ2-5; D is tentatively TRBD1 or TRBD2 (5 bases each). CDR1 SQVTM and CDR2 ANQGSEA come from the germline V gene. This CDR3 spans 14 amino acids. Trimming shortened V by 4 bases and J by 4 bases, and 16 bases separated the two germline ends. This CDR3 is CSVARDPQGETQYF. DNA for the CDR3: TGCAGCGTTGCCCGGGACCCGCAGGGAGAGACCCAGTACTTC.

CDR3 coding DNA: TGTGCCAGCAGCGCCAGTGTGGGGACTAGCGGGAGGACCGAGCAGTTCTTC. Residues: CASSASVGTSGRTEQFF. The chain has TRBV7-2 and TRBJ2-1; 15 positions agree with TRBD2. This CDR3 region has 17 residues. V lost 5 bases, J lost 10 bases, and 12 bases stayed unmatched. Germline V gene sequence: CDR1 SGHTA, CDR2 FQGNSA.

The genes are TRBV30 and TRBJ2-7; 11 positions match TRBD2. V dropped 4 bases and J dropped 4; count of bases not matched to a gene: 6. The V gene's germline CDR1 is GTSNPN and CDR2 SVGIG (reference sequence). This CDR3 comprises 14 residues. For the CDR3, the DNA is TGTGCCTGGATGAGACTAGCGGGAAGGTACGAGCAGTACTTC. Its protein is CAWMRLAGRYEQYF.

In regard to this clonotype: One end of the junction is discordant with germline, which a read error may explain. This chain uses TRBV9 with TRBJ2-1; the match to TRBD2 covers 11 bases. CDR1 and CDR2 (germline): SGDLS, YYNGEE. This CDR3 has 15 amino acids. CDR3 DNA sequence: TGTGTCAGCAGCGCCGCTAGCGGGAGGTACAATGAGCAGTTCTTC. Residues: CVSSAASGRYNEQFF.